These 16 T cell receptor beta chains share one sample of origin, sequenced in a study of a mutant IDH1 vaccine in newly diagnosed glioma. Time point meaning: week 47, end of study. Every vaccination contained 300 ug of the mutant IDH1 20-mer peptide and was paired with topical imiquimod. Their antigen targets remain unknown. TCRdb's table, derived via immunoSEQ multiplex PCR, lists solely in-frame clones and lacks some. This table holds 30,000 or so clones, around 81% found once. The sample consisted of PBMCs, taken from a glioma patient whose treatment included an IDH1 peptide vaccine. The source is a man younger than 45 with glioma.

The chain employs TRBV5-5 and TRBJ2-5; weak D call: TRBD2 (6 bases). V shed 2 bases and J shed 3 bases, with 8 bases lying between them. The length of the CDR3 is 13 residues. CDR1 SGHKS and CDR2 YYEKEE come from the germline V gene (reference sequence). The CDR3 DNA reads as TGTGCCAGCAGCTTACCGGGGGAAGAGACCCAGTACTTC. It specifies CASSLPGEETQYF.

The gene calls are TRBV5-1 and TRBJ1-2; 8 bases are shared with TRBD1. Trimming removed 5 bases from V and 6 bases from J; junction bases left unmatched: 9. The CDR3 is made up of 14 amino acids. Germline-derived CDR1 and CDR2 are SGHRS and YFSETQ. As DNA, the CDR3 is TGCGCCAGCAGTTTTTCCGGACAGGGACATGGCTACACCTTC. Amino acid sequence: CASSFSGQGHGYTF.

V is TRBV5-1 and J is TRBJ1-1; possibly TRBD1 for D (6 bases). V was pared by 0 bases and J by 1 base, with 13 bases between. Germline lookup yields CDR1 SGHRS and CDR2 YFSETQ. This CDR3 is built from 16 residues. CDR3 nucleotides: TGCGCCAGCAGCTTGGGAGGCGGGGGGCCGAACACTGAAGCTTTCTTT. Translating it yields CASSLGGGGPNTEAFF.

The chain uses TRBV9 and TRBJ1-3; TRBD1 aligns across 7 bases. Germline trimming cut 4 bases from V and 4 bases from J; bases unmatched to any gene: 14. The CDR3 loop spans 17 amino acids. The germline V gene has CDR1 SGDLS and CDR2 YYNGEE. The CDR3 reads CASSPRHTGAGGNTIYF. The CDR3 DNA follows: TGTGCCAGCAGCCCACGACACACAGGGGCAGGAGGAAACACCATATATTTT. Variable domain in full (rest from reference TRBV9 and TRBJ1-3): DSGVTQTPKHLITATGQRVTLRCSPRSGDLSVYWYQQSLDQGLQFLIQYYNGEERAKGNILERFSAQQFPDLHSELNLSSLELGDSALYFCASSPRHTGAGGNTIYFGEGSWLTVV.

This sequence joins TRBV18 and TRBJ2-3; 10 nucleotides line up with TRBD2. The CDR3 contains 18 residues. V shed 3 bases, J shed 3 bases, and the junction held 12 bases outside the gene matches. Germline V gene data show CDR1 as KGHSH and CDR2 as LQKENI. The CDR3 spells CASSPGLAGVMVTDTQYF. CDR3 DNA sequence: TGTGCCAGCTCACCGGGCCTAGCGGGAGTGATGGTAACAGATACGCAGTATTTT.

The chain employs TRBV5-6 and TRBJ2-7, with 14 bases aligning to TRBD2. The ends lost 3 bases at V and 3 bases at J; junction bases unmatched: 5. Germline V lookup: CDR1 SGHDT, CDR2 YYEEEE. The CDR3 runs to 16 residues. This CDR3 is CASSWTSGGSNYEQYF. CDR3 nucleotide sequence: TGTGCCAGCAGCTGGACTAGCGGGGGGTCAAACTACGAGCAGTACTTC.

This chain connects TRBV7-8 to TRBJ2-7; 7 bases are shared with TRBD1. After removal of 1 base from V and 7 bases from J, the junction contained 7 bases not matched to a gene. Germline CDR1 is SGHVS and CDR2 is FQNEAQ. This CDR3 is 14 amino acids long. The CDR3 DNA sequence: TGTGCCAGCAGCTTAGGGGGACAGCAAGGGGAGCAGTACTTC. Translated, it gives CASSLGGQQGEQYF. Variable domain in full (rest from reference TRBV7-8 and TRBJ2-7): GAGVSQSPRYKVAKRGQDVALRCDPISGHVSLFWYQQALGQGPEFLTYFQNEAQLDKSGLPSDRFFAERPEGSVSTLKIQRTQQEDSAVYLCASSLGGQQGEQYFGPGTRLTVT.

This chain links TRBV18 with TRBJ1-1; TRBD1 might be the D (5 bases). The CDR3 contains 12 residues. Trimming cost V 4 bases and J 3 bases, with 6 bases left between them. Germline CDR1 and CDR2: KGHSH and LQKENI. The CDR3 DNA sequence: TGTGCCAGCTCACTACAGGACACTGAAGCTTTCTTT. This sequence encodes CASSLQDTEAFF.

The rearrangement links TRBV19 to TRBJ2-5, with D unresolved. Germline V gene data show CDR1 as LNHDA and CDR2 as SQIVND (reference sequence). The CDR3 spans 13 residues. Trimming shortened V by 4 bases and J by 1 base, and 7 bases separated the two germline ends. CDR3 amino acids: CASSTNLQETQYF. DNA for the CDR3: TGTGCCAGTAGTACAAACCTCCAAGAGACCCAGTACTTC.

The CDR3 loop is CSVRFYPGQSLAGVPGYEQFF. The CDR3 region has the DNA TGCAGCGTCCGATTCTATCCGGGACAGTCGTTAGCGGGAGTGCCCGGCTATGAGCAGTTCTTC. The chain carries TRBV29-1 and TRBJ2-1; 9 bases are shared with TRBD2. Germline V gives CDR1 SQVTM, CDR2 ANQGSEA. V lost 6 bases and J lost 8; bases outside the gene matches: 32. The CDR3 length is 21 residues.

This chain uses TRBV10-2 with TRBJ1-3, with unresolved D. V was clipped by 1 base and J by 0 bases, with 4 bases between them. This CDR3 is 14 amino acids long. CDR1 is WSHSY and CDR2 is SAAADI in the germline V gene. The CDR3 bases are TGCGCCAGCAGTGAGTTTTACTCTGGAAACACCATATATTTT. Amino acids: CASSEFYSGNTIYF.

In nucleotides, the CDR3 is TGTGCCAGCAGTCCCGGGACTAGTGGCACAGATACGCAGTATTTT. Its protein product is CASSPGTSGTDTQYF. The chain has TRBV2 and TRBJ2-3; TRBD2 matches 8 bases. The germline V gene encodes CDR1 SNHLY and CDR2 FYNNEI. With V trimmed by 5 bases and J by 1 base, 5 bases remained unmatched. The length of the CDR3 is 15 residues.

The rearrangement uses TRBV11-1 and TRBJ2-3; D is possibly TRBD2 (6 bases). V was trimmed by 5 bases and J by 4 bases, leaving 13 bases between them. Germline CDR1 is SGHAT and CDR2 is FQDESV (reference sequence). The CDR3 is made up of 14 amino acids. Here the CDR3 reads CASSRIRDSDTQYF. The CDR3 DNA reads TGTGCCAGCAGCCGAATCCGGGACTCAGATACGCAGTATTTT.

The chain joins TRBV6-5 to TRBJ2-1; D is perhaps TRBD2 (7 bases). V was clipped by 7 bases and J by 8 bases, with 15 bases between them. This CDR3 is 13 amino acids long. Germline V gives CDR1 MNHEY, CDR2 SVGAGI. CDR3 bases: TGTGCCAGCACCAAGGGGGGGTGGGATGAGCAGTTCTTC. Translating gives CASTKGGWDEQFF.

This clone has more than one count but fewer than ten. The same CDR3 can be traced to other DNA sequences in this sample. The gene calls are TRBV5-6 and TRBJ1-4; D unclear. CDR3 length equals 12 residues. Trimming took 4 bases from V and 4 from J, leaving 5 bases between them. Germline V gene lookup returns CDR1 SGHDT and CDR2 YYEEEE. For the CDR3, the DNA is TGTGCCAGCAGCCTTCTTAATGAAAAACTGTTTTTT. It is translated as CASSLLNEKLFF.

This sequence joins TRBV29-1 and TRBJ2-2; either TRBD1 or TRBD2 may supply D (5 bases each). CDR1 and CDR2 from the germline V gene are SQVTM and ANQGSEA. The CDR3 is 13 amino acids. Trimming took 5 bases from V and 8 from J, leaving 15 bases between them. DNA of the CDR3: TGCAGCGTTCGGGACGTCCCGCCGGGGGAGCTGTTTTTT. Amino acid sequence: CSVRDVPPGELFF.